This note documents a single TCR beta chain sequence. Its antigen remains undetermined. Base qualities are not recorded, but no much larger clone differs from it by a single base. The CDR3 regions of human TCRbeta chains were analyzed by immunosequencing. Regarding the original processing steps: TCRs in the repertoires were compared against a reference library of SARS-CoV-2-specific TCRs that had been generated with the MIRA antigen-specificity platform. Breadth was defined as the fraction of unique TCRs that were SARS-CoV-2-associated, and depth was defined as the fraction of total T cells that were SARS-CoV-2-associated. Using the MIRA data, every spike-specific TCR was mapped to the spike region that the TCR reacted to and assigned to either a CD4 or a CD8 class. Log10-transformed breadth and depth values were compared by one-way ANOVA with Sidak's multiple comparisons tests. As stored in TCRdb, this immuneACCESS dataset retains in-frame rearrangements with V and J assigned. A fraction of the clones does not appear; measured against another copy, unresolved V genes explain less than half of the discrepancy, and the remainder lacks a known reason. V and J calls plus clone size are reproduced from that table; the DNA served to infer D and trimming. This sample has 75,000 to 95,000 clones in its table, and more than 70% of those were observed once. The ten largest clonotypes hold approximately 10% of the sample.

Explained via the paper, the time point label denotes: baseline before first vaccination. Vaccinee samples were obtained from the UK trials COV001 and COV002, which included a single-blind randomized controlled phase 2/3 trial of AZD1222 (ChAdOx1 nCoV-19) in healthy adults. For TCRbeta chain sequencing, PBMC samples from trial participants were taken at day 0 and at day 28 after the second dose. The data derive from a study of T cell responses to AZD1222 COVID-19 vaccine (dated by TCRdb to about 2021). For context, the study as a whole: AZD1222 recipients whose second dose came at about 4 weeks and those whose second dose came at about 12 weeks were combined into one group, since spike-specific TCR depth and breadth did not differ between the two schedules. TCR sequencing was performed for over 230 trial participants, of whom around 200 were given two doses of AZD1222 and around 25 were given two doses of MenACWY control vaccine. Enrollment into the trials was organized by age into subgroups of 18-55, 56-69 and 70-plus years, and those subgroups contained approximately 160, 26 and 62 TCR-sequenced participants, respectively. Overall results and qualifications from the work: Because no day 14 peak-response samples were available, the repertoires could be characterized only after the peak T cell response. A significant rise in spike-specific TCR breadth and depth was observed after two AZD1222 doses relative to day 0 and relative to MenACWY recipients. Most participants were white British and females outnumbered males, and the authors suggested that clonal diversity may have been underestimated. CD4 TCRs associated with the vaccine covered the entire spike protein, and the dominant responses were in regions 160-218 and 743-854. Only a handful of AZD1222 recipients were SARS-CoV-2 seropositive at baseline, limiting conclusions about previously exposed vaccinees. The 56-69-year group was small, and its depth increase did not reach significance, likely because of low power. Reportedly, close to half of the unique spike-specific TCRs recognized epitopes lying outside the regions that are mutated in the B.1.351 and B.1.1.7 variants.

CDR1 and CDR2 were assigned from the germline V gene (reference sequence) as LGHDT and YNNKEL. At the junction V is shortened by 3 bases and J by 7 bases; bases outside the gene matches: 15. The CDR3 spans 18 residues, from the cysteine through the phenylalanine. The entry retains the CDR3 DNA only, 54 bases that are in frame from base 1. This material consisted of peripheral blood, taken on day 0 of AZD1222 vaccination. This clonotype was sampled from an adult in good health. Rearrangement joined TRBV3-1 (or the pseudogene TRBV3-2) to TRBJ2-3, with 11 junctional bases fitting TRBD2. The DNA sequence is TGTGCCAGCAGCCAGGCGATCCCGACTAGCGGGGATCGGAATACGCAGTATTTT. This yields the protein CASSQAIPTSGDRNTQYF.